Below are 31 T cell receptor beta chains sequenced from a single sample in a study of OX40 agonist ivuxolimab in advanced cancers. Produced via immunoSEQ multiplex PCR; TCRdb's table is partial and in-frame only. The sample lists just under 65,000 clones; about 90% were seen once. The sequences come from CD4+ or CD8+ T cells sorted from blood, collected in a trial of the OX40 agonist ivuxolimab. The receptors were gathered from an adult with an advanced solid tumor such as melanoma, head and neck, liver or kidney cancer.

The rearrangement links TRBV2 to TRBJ2-1; D may be TRBD2 (6 bases). Trimming left V 3 bases short and J 6 bases short, with 6 bases between. The CDR3 sequence is 12 residues long. Per the germline V gene, CDR1 is SNHLY and CDR2 is FYNNEI. The CDR3 sequence: CASSDGGNEQFF. The CDR3 coding sequence is TGTGCCAGCAGTGACGGGGGCAATGAGCAGTTCTTC.

V gene TRBV7-3 combines with J gene TRBJ2-7; D possibly corresponds to TRBD1 (6 bases). Germline CDR1 reads SGHTA; CDR2 reads FQGTGA. V was cut by 5 bases and J by 4 bases, with 12 bases left in between. The CDR3 runs 13 residues. The CDR3, as DNA: TGTGCCAGCAGCCCCACGAGGGGGTACGAGCAGTACTTC. Translating gives CASSPTRGYEQYF.

The J gene is TRBJ2-1, the V gene TRBV10-1; 7 nucleotides agree with TRBD2. The germline gives CDR1 WNHNN, CDR2 SYGVQD (reference sequence). The CDR3 runs 15 residues. The V and J ends lost 3 bases and 2 bases, in that order; junction bases with no gene match: 4. CDR3 in amino acids: CASSDGAGAYNEQFF. The CDR3 DNA reads as TGCGCCAGCAGTGATGGGGCGGGAGCCTACAATGAGCAGTTCTTC.

V gene TRBV9 combines with J gene TRBJ2-2, with 13 bases identical to TRBD2. The germline V gene encodes CDR1 SGDLS and CDR2 YYNGEE. The V and J ends lost 7 bases and 6 bases, in that order; junction bases with no gene match: 3. The CDR3 covers 14 residues. The CDR3 nucleotides read TGTGCCAGCCGGACTAGCGGGAGTTCCGGGGAGCTGTTTTTT. Translating gives CASRTSGSSGELFF.

The chain is built from TRBV6-5 and TRBJ1-2; no clear D gene. CDR1 is MNHEY, CDR2 SVGAGI, per germline. Trimming took off 2 bases at V and 7 bases at J, with 11 bases between the two ends. This CDR3 comprises 13 residues. The CDR3, as DNA: TGTGCCAGCAGTTACGGCCCGAAGCGTGGCTACACCTTC. Translation gives CASSYGPKRGYTF.

This clone was observed a handful of times. This sequence joins TRBV19 and TRBJ2-4; weak D call: TRBD1 (6 bases). CDR3 length equals 14 residues. The V end was cut by 3 bases, the J end by 5 bases, with 11 bases between. Germline V lookup: CDR1 LNHDA, CDR2 SQIVND (reference sequence). This chain's CDR3 is CASSIVQGENIQYF. Written as DNA, the CDR3 is TGTGCCAGTAGTATTGTACAGGGAGAAAACATTCAGTACTTC.

The chain has TRBV28 and TRBJ1-2; TRBD1 aligns across 8 bases. This CDR3 has 15 residues. Germline loops: CDR1 MDHEN, CDR2 SYDVKM. Losses at the gene ends were 5 bases for V and 5 bases for J; bases not matched to a gene: 10. The CDR3 is CASSLGQAILYGYTF. CDR3 sequence (DNA): TGTGCCAGCAGTCTGGGACAGGCCATCCTTTATGGCTACACCTTC.

The chain joins TRBV5-1 to TRBJ2-1; D remains unclear. The CDR3 extends over 15 amino acids. Germline CDR1 is SGHRS and CDR2 is YFSETQ. V shed 1 base and J shed 0 bases, with 8 bases lying between them. Here the CDR3 DNA reads TGCGCCAGCAGCTTGTTCAGCAACTCCTACAATGAGCAGTTCTTC. This translates into CASSLFSNSYNEQFF.

The chain couples TRBV10-1 to TRBJ2-7; no clear D. The length of the CDR3 is 13 residues. The germline V gene encodes CDR1 WNHNN and CDR2 SYGVQD (reference sequence). Trimming removed 5 bases from V and 7 bases from J, with 15 bases in between. DNA of the CDR3: TGCGCCAGCAGTCCCTTAGCCGGTGGGGAGCAGTACTTC. This translates into CASSPLAGGEQYF.

The rearrangement uses TRBV5-1 and TRBJ1-6; D is undetermined. The CDR3 spans 14 residues. CDR1 SGHRS and CDR2 YFSETQ come from the germline V gene. V lost 4 bases and J 10 bases, leaving 15 bases between the germline ends. CDR3 in DNA: TGCGCCAGCAGCCAAGGAGCCTTAGGATCACCCCTCCACTTT. Its translation is CASSQGALGSPLHF.

V is TRBV5-1 and J is TRBJ2-2; D uncertain. Trimming took off 1 base at V and 6 bases at J, with 7 bases between the two ends. The CDR3 loop spans 13 amino acids. Germline CDR1 reads SGHRS; CDR2 reads YFSETQ. The CDR3: CASSLYEAGELFF. The CDR3 nucleotides are TGCGCCAGCAGCTTGTACGAGGCCGGGGAGCTGTTTTTT.

This clone was picked up one time. The V gene is TRBV28, the J gene TRBJ2-5; D might be TRBD1 (6 bases). The CDR3 contains 12 residues. V was trimmed by 4 bases and J by 5 bases, leaving 8 bases between them. Germline values: CDR1 MDHEN, CDR2 SYDVKM. Here the CDR3 DNA reads TGTGCCAGCAGTTGGACAGTGGAGACCCAGTACTTC. It yields the protein CASSWTVETQYF.

The table lists this clone with a count of one. This chain joins TRBV7-5 and TRBJ2-7; TRBD1 is the table's D call and was not checked against the DNA. TRBV7-5 is recorded as a pseudogene. The length of the CDR3 is 16 residues. DNA for the CDR3: TGTGCCAGAAGCTGCCCCGGGACACTAACGTTCTACGAGCAGTACTTC. Amino acid sequence: CARSCPGTLTFYEQYF.

The rearrangement links TRBV7-2 to TRBJ2-7, with no clear D. Germline assignment: CDR1 SGHTA and CDR2 FQGNSA. V lost 5 bases and J lost 0, with 11 bases in between. This CDR3 spans 14 amino acids. Here the CDR3 reads CASSKYDISYEQYF. The CDR3 DNA follows: TGTGCCAGCAGCAAGTATGACATCTCCTACGAGCAGTACTTC.

This chain links TRBV7-3 with TRBJ2-2; unclear D gene. Trimming left V 3 bases short and J 1 base short, with 6 bases between. This CDR3 comprises 14 residues. Germline V CDR1 and CDR2: SGHTA, FQGTGA. The chain's CDR3 is CASSFAGNTGELFF. CDR3 in DNA: TGTGCCAGCAGCTTTGCAGGGAACACCGGGGAGCTGTTTTTT. The full variable domain, rest sourced from reference TRBV7-3 and TRBJ2-2, is GAGVSQTPSNKVTEKGKYVELRCDPISGHTALYWYRQSLGQGPEFLIYFQGTGAADDSGLPNDRFFAVRPEGSVSTLKIQRTERGDSAVYLCASSFAGNTGELFFGEGSRLTVL.

The gene calls are TRBV5-1 and TRBJ2-7; weak D call: TRBD1 (5 bases). Per the germline V gene, CDR1 is SGHRS and CDR2 is YFSETQ. The length of the CDR3 is 15 residues. Trimming removed 6 bases from V and 7 bases from J, with 23 bases in between. The CDR3, as DNA: TGCGCCAGCACCGCCCAGGGCTTGGAGCAAAATGAGCAGTACTTC. It encodes CASTAQGLEQNEQYF. Together with reference TRBV5-1 and TRBJ2-7, the CDR3 gives the full variable domain: KAGVTQTPRYLIKTRGQQVTLSCSPISGHRSVSWYQQTPGQGLQFLFEYFSETQRNKGNFPGRFSGRQFSNSRSEMNVSTLELGDSALYLCASTAQGLEQNEQYFGPGTRLTVT.

The J gene is TRBJ2-1, the V gene TRBV28; 12 bases map to TRBD2. CDR1 and CDR2 from the germline V gene are MDHEN and SYDVKM. The CDR3 is 18 residues long. With 2 bases clipped from V and 7 bases from J, the junction kept 12 bases outside the gene matches. The CDR3 coding sequence is TGTGCCAGCAGTTTAAGTCTAGCGGGAGGGCCAGGAGGGAATGAGCAGTTCTTC. Its translation is CASSLSLAGGPGGNEQFF. Looking up the rest from reference TRBV28 and TRBJ2-1 gives the full variable domain: DVKVTQSSRYLVKRTGEKVFLECVQDMDHENMFWYRQDPGLGLRLIYFSYDVKMKEKGDIPEGYSVSREKKERFSLILESASTNQTSMYLCASSLSLAGGPGGNEQFFGPGTRLTVL.

The gene calls are TRBV30 and TRBJ1-6, with a tentative D call TRBD1 (6 bases). The germline V gene has CDR1 GTSNPN and CDR2 SVGIG (reference sequence). This CDR3 comprises 15 residues. Trimming pared 4 bases from V and 4 bases from J, leaving 14 bases between. Here the CDR3 reads CAWMLDRPYNSPLHF. The CDR3 DNA follows: TGTGCCTGGATGCTCGACAGGCCTTATAATTCACCCCTCCACTTT.

The chain carries TRBV27 and TRBJ2-2; tentative D call: TRBD1 (6 bases). CDR1 MNHEY and CDR2 SMNVEV come from the germline V gene (reference sequence). V was shortened by 1 base and J by 0 bases, with 9 bases between the two germline ends. The CDR3 has 16 amino acids. In DNA form, the CDR3 reads TGTGCCAGCAGTTTATATCAGGGGTCGAACACCGGGGAGCTGTTTTTT. This gives the protein CASSLYQGSNTGELFF.

V usage is TRBV28 and J usage is TRBJ1-2; 9 bases are shared with TRBD1. V was clipped by 5 bases and J by 2 bases; unmatched bases: 3. The CDR3 is 14 amino acids. Germline-derived CDR1 and CDR2 are MDHEN and SYDVKM. CDR3 sequence: CASSPGQGNYGYTF. CDR3 DNA: TGTGCCAGCAGTCCCGGACAGGGGAACTATGGCTACACCTTC.

The rearrangement links TRBV2 to TRBJ2-7; D assignment may be TRBD1 or TRBD2 (5 bases each). V was pared by 4 bases and J by 0 bases, with 10 bases between. The germline gives CDR1 SNHLY, CDR2 FYNNEI. The CDR3 totals 14 residues. Written as DNA, the CDR3 is TGTGCCAGCAGTGGGGGGACGGTCTCCTACGAGCAGTACTTC. Amino acid sequence: CASSGGTVSYEQYF.

J is TRBJ2-2 and V is TRBV28; 9 bases align to TRBD1. CDR3 size: 14 residues. The V gene end was trimmed by 2 bases and the J gene end by 7 bases; junction bases not matched to a gene: 2. CDR1 is MDHEN and CDR2 is SYDVKM in the germline V gene. The CDR3 DNA reads TGTGCCAGCAGTTTAACGGGACAGGGCGGGGAGCTGTTTTTT. Translation: CASSLTGQGGELFF.

J is TRBJ2-1 and V is TRBV7-3; D possibly corresponds to TRBD2 (5 bases). This CDR3 spans 16 amino acids. Germline lookup yields CDR1 SGHTA and CDR2 FQGTGA. V was trimmed by 2 bases and J by 4 bases, leaving 15 bases between them. The CDR3 bases are TGTGCCAGCAGCTTAGGGAGTCCACTAGTTTACAATGAGCAGTTCTTC. It yields the protein CASSLGSPLVYNEQFF. Drawing the rest from reference TRBV7-3 and TRBJ2-1, the complete variable domain is GAGVSQTPSNKVTEKGKYVELRCDPISGHTALYWYRQSLGQGPEFLIYFQGTGAADDSGLPNDRFFAVRPEGSVSTLKIQRTERGDSAVYLCASSLGSPLVYNEQFFGPGTRLTVL.

V usage is TRBV9 and J usage is TRBJ2-7, with 8 bases identical to TRBD2. The V gene end was trimmed by 0 bases and the J gene end by 6 bases; junction bases not matched to a gene: 5. This CDR3 region has 14 residues. Germline V gives CDR1 SGDLS, CDR2 YYNGEE. The CDR3 DNA follows: TGTGCCAGCAGCGTAGCGGGAGGGCCGGGCGAGCAGTACTTC. This encodes CASSVAGGPGEQYF.

The chain is built from TRBV4-2 and TRBJ2-1; D is unclear. The CDR3 is 13 residues long. Trimming pared 2 bases from V and 2 bases from J, leaving 4 bases between. Germline CDR1 LGHNA, CDR2 YNFKEQ. Here the CDR3 reads CASSQSPYNEQFF. CDR3 nucleotide sequence: TGTGCCAGCAGCCAATCCCCCTACAATGAGCAGTTCTTC.

This clone was picked up a small number of times. Here the CDR3 DNA reads TGCGCCAGCAGCCAAGGTCTTTTCGGATTTCGGACCGGGGAGCTGTTTTTT. Protein sequence: CASSQGLFGFRTGELFF. The V and J genes are TRBV4-1 and TRBJ2-2; no firm D call. CDR1 is MGHRA, CDR2 YSYEKL, per germline. The CDR3 sequence is 17 residues long. The V end was cut by 1 base, the J end by 5 bases, with 17 bases between.

The V call is TRBV7-6, the J call TRBJ1-4; a possible D gene is TRBD1 (5 bases). V lost 5 bases, J lost 8 bases, and 21 bases lay in between. This CDR3 contains 16 residues. In germline, CDR1 is SGHVS, CDR2 FNYEAQ. CDR3 sequence reads: CASSRNRWGGFEKLFF. DNA for the CDR3: TGTGCCAGCAGCCGTAACCGGTGGGGGGGGTTCGAAAAACTGTTTTTT.

The V and J genes are TRBV7-8 and TRBJ1-2, with D possibly being TRBD1 (5 bases). Per the germline V gene, CDR1 is SGHVS and CDR2 is FQNEAQ. The V end lost 5 bases, the J end lost 2 bases, and 21 bases lay between the germline ends. The CDR3 covers 17 residues. This CDR3 reads CASSELGTDPLNYGYTF. CDR3 sequence (DNA): TGTGCCAGCAGCGAGCTAGGGACGGATCCGCTGAACTATGGCTACACCTTC.

The chain is built from TRBV7-7 and TRBJ2-1; 11 bases fit TRBD2. This CDR3 has 13 residues. Per the germline V gene, CDR1 is SSHAT and CDR2 is FNYEAQ (reference sequence). CDR3 coding DNA: TGTGCTAGCGGGACTAGCGGTAACAATGAGCAGTTCTTC. The encoded protein is CASGTSGNNEQFF.

The V and J genes are TRBV18 and TRBJ1-5, with a tentative D call TRBD1 (5 bases). V dropped 2 bases and J dropped 5 bases, with 10 bases sitting between them. The CDR3 contains 14 residues. From germline, CDR1 is KGHSH and CDR2 LQKENI. The CDR3 protein is CASSPGLRDQPQHF. For the CDR3, the DNA is TGTGCCAGCTCACCAGGTCTCAGGGATCAGCCCCAGCATTTT.

V is TRBV7-2 and J is TRBJ2-3, with unresolved D. Germline assignment: CDR1 SGHTA and CDR2 FQGNSA. Trimming took off 2 bases at V and 2 bases at J, with 11 bases between the two ends. This CDR3 comprises 15 residues. The CDR3 DNA reads TGTGCCAGCAGCTTACAGGCCCCTACCACAGATACGCAGTATTTT. Protein: CASSLQAPTTDTQYF.